This paragraph reports one TCR beta chain. The specificity of this receptor is unknown. Base quality data are lacking; no much larger clone is found one base away. The CDR3 regions of human TCRbeta chains were analyzed by immunosequencing. Per the original workflow: TCRs in the repertoires were matched against a reference library of SARS-CoV-2-specific TCRs that had been generated with the MIRA antigen-specificity platform. Breadth was defined as the fraction of unique TCRs that were SARS-CoV-2-associated. Depth was defined as the fraction of total T cells that were SARS-CoV-2-associated. Using the MIRA data, each spike-specific TCR was mapped to the spike region that the TCR reacts to and placed in a CD4 or CD8 class. Log10-transformed breadth and depth values were compared by one-way ANOVA with Sidak's multiple comparisons tests. What TCRdb holds here is the immuneACCESS table cut down to in-frame rearrangements. Part of the clones is not present; checked against another copy, under half of the missing clones reflect an unresolved V gene, and the others are unexplained. V, J and clone size derive from that table, while D and trimming were established from the DNA sequence. The sample includes about 180,000 clones, with roughly 92% observed a single time. The biggest ten clones account for about 3% of the sample.

The time point tag for this specimen amounts to: baseline before first vaccination. Samples from vaccinated people were obtained from the UK trials COV001 and COV002, which included a single-blind randomized controlled phase 2/3 trial of AZD1222 (ChAdOx1 nCoV-19) in healthy adults. For TCRbeta chain sequencing, PBMC samples from trial participants were taken at day 0 and at day 28 after the second dose. These data belong to a study of T cell responses to AZD1222 COVID-19 vaccine (dated by TCRdb to 2020 to 2023). Some background on the complete study: AZD1222 recipients whose second dose came at about 4 weeks and those whose second dose came at about 12 weeks were combined into one group, since spike-specific TCR depth and breadth did not differ between the two schedules. A total of over 230 trial participants underwent TCR sequencing, of whom under 220 had received two doses of AZD1222 and about 25 had received two doses of the MenACWY control vaccine. Trial participants were enrolled by age into 18-55, 56-69 and 70-plus year subgroups, with approximately 150, 30 and 60 TCR-sequenced participants respectively. Results the study describes overall, beyond this receptor: The 56-69-year group was small, and its depth increase did not reach significance, likely because of low power. Reportedly, close to half of the unique spike-specific TCRs recognized epitopes lying outside the regions that are mutated in the B.1.351 and B.1.1.7 variants. A significant rise in spike-specific TCR breadth and depth was observed after two AZD1222 doses relative to day 0 and relative to MenACWY recipients. Participants were mostly white British and included more females than males, and it was suggested by the authors that clonal diversity may have been underestimated. Because no day 14 peak-response samples were available, the repertoires could be characterized only after the peak T cell response. CD4 TCRs associated with the vaccine covered the entire spike protein, and the dominant responses were in regions 160-218 and 743-854. Conclusions about previously exposed vaccinees are limited, since just five to seven AZD1222 recipients were seropositive for SARS-CoV-2 at baseline.

Relative to germline, V is 3 bases shorter and J is 4 bases shorter, with 15 bases between their ends. As encoded in the germline V gene, CDR1 is MGHRA while CDR2 is YSYEKL. Inclusive of the bounding cysteine and phenylalanine, the CDR3 is 15 residues long. Just CDR3 DNA is preserved here, 45 bases in frame from base 1. The sequence was collected from an adult in good health. The chain joins TRBV4-1 to TRBJ1-2, with the identity of the D gene unclear. The source was peripheral blood, collected on day 0 of AZD1222 vaccination. The CDR3 reads CASSQVTPGGYGYTF. The DNA reads as follows: TGCGCCAGCAGCCAGGTGACACCGGGAGGCTATGGCTACACCTTC.